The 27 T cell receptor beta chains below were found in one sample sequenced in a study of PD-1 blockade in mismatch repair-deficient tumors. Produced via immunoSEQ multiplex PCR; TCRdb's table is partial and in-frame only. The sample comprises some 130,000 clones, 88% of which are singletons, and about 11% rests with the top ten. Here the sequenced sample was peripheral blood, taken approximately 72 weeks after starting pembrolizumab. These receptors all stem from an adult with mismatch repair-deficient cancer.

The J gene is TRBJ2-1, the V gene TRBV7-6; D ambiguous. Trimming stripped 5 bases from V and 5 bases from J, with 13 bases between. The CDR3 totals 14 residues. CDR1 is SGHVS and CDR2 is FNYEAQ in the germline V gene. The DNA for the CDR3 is TGTGCCAGCAGCCTTGTTGCCCTAAACAATGAGCAGTTCTTC. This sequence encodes CASSLVALNNEQFF.

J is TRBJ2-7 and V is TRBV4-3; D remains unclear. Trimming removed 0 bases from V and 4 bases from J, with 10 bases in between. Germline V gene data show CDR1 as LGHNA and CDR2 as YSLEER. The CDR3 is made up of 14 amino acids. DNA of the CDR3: TGCGCCAGCAGCCAAGATCTACAGCATTACGAGCAGTACTTC. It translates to CASSQDLQHYEQYF.

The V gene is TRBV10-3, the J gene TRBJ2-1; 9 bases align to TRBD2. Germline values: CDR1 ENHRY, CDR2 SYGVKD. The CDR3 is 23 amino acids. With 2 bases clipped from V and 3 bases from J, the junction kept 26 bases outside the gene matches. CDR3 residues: CAISEVLGSGRGRTGAHYNEQFF. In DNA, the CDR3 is TGTGCCATCAGTGAGGTTCTGGGTAGCGGGAGAGGGAGGACGGGGGCCCACTACAATGAGCAGTTCTTC.

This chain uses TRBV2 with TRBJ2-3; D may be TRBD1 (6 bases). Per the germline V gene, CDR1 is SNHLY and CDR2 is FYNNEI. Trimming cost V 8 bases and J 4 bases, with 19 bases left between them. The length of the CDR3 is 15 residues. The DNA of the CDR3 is TGTGCCAGCTTACCGGGACAAAAACCGCCAGATACGCAGTATTTT. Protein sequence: CASLPGQKPPDTQYF.

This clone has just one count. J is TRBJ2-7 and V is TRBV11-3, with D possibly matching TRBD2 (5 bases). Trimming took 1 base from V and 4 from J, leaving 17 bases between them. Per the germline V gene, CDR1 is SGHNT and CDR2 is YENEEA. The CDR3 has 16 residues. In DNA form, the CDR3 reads TGTGCCAGCAGCTTAGTCAGTAGCGCATTGGGGTACGAGCAGTACTTC. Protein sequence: CASSLVSSALGYEQYF.

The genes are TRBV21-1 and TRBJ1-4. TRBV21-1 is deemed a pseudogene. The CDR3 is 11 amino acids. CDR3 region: CAGTTNEKLFF. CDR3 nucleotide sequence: TGTGCTGGTACAACTAATGAAAAACTGTTTTTT.

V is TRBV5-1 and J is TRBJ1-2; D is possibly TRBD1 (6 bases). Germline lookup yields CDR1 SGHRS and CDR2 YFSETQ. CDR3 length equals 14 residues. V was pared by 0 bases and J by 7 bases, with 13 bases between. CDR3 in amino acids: CASSLAFGGGGYTF. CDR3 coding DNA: TGCGCCAGCAGCTTGGCCTTTGGAGGGGGTGGCTACACCTTC.

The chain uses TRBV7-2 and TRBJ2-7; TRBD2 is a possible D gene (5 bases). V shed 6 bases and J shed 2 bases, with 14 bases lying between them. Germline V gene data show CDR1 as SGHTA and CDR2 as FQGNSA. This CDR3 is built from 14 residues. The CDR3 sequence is CASSSRGFTYEQYF. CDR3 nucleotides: TGTGCCAGCAGTTCGAGAGGGTTCACCTACGAGCAGTACTTC.

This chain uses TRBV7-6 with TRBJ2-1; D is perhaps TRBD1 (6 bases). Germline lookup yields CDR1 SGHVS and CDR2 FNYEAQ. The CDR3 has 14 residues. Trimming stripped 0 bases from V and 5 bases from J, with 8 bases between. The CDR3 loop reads CASSLAGTNNEQFF. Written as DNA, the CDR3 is TGTGCCAGCAGCTTAGCCGGGACAAACAATGAGCAGTTCTTC.

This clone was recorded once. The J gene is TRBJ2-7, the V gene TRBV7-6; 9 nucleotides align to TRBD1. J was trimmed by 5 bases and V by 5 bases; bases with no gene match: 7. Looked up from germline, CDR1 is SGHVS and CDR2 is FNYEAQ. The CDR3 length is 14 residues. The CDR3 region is CASSPGTGSHEQYF. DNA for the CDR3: TGTGCCAGCAGCCCAGGGACAGGGTCCCACGAGCAGTACTTC.

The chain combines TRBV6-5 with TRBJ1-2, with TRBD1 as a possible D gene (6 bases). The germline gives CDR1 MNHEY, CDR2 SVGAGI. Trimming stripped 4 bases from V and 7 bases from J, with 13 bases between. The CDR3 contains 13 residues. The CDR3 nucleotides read TGTGCCAGCAGTTTCAGGGGTGTGGGTGGCTACACCTTC. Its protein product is CASSFRGVGGYTF.

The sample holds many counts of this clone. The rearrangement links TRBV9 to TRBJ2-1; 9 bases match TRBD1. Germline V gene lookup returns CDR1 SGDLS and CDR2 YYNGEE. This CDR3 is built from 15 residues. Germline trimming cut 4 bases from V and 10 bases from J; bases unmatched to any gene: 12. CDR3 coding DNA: TGTGCCAGCAGCCCGTCCGGGACAGGGTTCCCCGAGCAGTTCTTC. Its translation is CASSPSGTGFPEQFF.

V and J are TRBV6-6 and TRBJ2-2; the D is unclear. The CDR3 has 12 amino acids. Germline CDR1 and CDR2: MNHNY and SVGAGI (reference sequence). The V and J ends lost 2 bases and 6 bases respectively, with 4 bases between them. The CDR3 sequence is CASSYVPGELFF. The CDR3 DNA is TGTGCCAGCAGTTACGTCCCCGGGGAGCTGTTTTTT.

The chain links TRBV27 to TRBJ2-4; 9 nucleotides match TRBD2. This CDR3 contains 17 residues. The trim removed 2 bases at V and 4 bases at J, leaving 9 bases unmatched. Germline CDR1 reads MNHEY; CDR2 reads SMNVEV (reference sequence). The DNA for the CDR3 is TGTGCCAGCAGTTTACGGGTAGCGGGAGTAGGGAAAAACATTCAGTACTTC. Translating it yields CASSLRVAGVGKNIQYF.

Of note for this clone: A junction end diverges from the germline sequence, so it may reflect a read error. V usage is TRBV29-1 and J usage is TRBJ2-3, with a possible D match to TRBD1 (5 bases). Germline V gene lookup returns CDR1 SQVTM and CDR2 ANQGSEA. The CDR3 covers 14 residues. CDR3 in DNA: TGCAGCGCCGGGTGGGGCAATAGCAGAGATACGCAGTATTTT. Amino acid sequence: CSAGWGNSRDTQYF.

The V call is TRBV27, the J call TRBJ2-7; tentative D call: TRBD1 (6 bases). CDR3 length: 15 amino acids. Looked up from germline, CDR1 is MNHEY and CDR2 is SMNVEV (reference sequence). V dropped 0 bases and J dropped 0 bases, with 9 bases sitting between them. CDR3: CASSLSTGSSYEQYF. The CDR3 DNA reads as TGTGCCAGCAGTTTATCGACAGGTAGCTCCTACGAGCAGTACTTC.

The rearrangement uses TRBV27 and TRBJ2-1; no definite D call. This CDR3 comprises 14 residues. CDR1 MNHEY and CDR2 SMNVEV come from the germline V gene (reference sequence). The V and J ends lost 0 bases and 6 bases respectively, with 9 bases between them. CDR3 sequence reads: CASSLSTNRNEQFF. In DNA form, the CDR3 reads TGTGCCAGCAGTTTATCGACCAACCGCAATGAGCAGTTCTTC.

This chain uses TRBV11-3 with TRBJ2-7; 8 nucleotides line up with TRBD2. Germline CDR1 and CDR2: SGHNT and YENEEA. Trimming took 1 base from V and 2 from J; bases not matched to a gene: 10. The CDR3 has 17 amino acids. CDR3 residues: CASSLGGTGGRPYEQYF. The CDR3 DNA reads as TGTGCCAGCAGCTTAGGAGGGACGGGCGGGAGGCCCTACGAGCAGTACTTC. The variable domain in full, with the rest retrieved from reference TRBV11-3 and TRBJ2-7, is EAGVVQSPRYKIIEKKQPVAFWCNPISGHNTLYWYLQNLGQGPELLIRYENEEAVDDSQLPKDRFSAERLKGVDSTLKIQPAELGDSAVYLCASSLGGTGGRPYEQYFGPGTRLTVT.

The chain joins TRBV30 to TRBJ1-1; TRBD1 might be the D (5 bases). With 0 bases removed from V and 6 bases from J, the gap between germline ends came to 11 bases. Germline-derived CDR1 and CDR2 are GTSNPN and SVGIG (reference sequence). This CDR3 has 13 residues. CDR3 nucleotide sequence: TGTGCCTGGAGTGTCCCGTGGGGCGCTGAAGCTTTCTTT. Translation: CAWSVPWGAEAFF.

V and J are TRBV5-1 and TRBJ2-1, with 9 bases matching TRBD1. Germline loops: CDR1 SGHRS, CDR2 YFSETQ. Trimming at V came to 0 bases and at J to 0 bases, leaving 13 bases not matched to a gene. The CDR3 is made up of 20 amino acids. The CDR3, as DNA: TGCGCCAGCAGCTTGGTCGGGACAGGGCCAGAATCTAGCTCCTACAATGAGCAGTTCTTC. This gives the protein CASSLVGTGPESSSYNEQFF.

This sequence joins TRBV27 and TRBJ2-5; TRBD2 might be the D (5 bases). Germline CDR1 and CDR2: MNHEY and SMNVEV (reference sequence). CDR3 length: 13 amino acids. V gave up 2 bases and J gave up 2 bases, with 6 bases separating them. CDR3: CASSLRDQETQYF. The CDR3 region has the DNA TGTGCCAGCAGTTTACGGGATCAAGAGACCCAGTACTTC.

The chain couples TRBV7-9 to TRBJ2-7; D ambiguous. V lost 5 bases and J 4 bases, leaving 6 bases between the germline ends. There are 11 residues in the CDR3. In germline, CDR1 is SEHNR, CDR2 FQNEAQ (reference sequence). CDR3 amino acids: CASSPIYEQYF. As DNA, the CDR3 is TGTGCCAGCAGCCCAATATACGAGCAGTACTTC.

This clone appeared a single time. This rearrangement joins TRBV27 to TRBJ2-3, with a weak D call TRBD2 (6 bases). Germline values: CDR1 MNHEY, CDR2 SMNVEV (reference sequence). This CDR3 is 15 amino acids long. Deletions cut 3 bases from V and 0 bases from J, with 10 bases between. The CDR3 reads CASSFAGISTDTQYF. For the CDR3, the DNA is TGTGCCAGCAGTTTTGCGGGGATTAGCACAGATACGCAGTATTTT.

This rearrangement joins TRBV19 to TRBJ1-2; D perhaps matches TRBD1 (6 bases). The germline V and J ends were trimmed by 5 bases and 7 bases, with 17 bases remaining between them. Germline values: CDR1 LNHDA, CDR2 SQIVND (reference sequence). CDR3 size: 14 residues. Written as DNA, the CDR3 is TGTGCCAGTAGTCTTAGTGTCAGGGGTGGTGGCTACACCTTC. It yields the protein CASSLSVRGGGYTF.

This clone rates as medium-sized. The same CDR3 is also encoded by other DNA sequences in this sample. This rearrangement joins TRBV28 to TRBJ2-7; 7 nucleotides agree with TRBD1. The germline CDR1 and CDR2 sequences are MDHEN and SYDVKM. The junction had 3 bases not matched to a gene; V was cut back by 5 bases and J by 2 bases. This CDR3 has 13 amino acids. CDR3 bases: TGTGCCAGCAGTCCCACAGGGGCCTACGAGCAGTACTTC. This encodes CASSPTGAYEQYF.

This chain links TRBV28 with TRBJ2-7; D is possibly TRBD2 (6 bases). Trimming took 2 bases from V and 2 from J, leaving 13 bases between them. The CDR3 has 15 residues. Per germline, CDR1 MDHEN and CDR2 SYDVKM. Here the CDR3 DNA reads TGTGCCAGCAGTTTACGGGGGAGGTTTACCTACGAGCAGTACTTC. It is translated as CASSLRGRFTYEQYF.

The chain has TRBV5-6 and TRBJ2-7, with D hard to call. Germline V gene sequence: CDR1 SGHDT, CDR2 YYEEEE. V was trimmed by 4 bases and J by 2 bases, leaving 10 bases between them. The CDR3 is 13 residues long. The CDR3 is CASSDANTYEQYF. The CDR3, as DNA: TGTGCCAGCAGCGATGCCAACACCTACGAGCAGTACTTC.